This T cell receptor beta chain was profiled in a study of OX40 agonist ivuxolimab in advanced cancers. TCRdb's table, derived via immunoSEQ multiplex PCR, lists solely in-frame clones and lacks some. The sample shows 85,000 to 90,000 clones, approximately 85% of them seen only once. The V and J ends lost 1 base and 0 bases respectively, with 9 bases between them. The CDR3 contains 16 residues. Germline V gene lookup returns CDR1 SEHNR and CDR2 FQNEAQ (reference sequence). Sample: CD4+ or CD8+ T cells sorted from blood, taken in a trial of the OX40 agonist ivuxolimab. The chain joins TRBV7-9 to TRBJ1-4; no firm D call. This clonotype originated in an adult with an advanced solid tumor such as melanoma, head and neck, liver or kidney cancer. Here the CDR3 reads CASSLVVGSTNEKLFF. CDR3 DNA sequence: TGTGCCAGCAGCTTAGTTGTCGGATCAACTAATGAAAAACTGTTTTTT.